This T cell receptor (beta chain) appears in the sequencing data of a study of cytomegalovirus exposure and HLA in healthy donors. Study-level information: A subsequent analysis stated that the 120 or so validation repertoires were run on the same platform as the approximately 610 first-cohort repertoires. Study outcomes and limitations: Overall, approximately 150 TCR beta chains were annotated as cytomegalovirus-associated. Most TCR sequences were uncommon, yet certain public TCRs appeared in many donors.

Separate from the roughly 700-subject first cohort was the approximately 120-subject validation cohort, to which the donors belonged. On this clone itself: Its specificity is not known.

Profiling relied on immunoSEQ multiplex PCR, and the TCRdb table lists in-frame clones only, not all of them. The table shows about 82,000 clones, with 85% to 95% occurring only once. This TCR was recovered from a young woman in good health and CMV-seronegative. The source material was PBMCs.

For the CDR3, the DNA is TGTGCCAGCAGCTTGACGAGGGGGACAGATACGCAGTATTTT. This encodes CASSLTRGTDTQYF. The chain recombines TRBV7-2 with TRBJ2-3, with a possible D match to TRBD1 (6 bases). V lost 3 bases and J lost 3, with 10 bases in between. The CDR3 has 14 residues. Germline loops: CDR1 SGHTA, CDR2 FQGNSA.